Listed below are T cell receptor beta chains from one sample, sequenced in a study of blood T cell repertoires in COVID-19. The method was immunoSEQ multiplex PCR; TCRdb's version includes in-frame clones alone and lacks a portion of them. The table includes around 180,000 clones, around 82% detected once. Sample: peripheral blood. The receptors originated from a woman of 80 years or more with acute or convalescent COVID-19. Both conserved end residues are part of each CDR3. The D gene is left open where the match is weak. Clone size, where shown, is once, few, many, or a class for clones that have expanded.

V gene: TRBV6-5
J gene: TRBJ1-2
D gene: TRBD1
clone size: .
CDR3 DNA: TGTGCCAGCGCAAGGGACAGGGGAAACTATGGCTACACCTTC
CDR3 protein: CASARDRGNYGYTF

V gene: TRBV10-3
J gene: TRBJ1-1
D gene: .
clone size: .
CDR3 DNA: TGTGCCACCATAGAAAACACTGAAGCTTTCTTT
CDR3 protein: CATIENTEAFF

V gene: TRBV5-1
J gene: TRBJ2-7
D gene: .
clone size: .
CDR3 DNA: TGCGCCAGCAGCGGCAGGGGAGGGACCTACGAGCAGTACTTC
CDR3 protein: CASSGRGGTYEQYF

V gene: TRBV7-3
J gene: TRBJ2-2
D gene: .
clone size: few
CDR3 DNA: TGTGCCAGCAGCTTAACCGATCGGGGTAACACCGGGGAGCTGTTTTTT
CDR3 protein: CASSLTDRGNTGELFF

V gene: TRBV12-5
J gene: TRBJ1-3
D gene: .
clone size: many
CDR3 DNA: TGTGCTAGTGGTTTTGGGCAGAAAAACACCATATATTTT
CDR3 protein: CASGFGQKNTIYF

V gene: TRBV9
J gene: TRBJ2-2
D gene: TRBD2
clone size: once
CDR3 DNA: TGTGCCAGCAGCGAACTAGCGGCGAACACCGGGGAGCTGTTTTTT
CDR3 protein: CASSELAANTGELFF

V gene: TRBV2
J gene: TRBJ1-3
D gene: TRBD1
clone size: .
CDR3 DNA: TGTGCCAGCGGAGACAGGGAGGTTCCTGGAAACACCATATATTTT
CDR3 protein: CASGDREVPGNTIYF

V gene: TRBV3-1/TRBV3-2
J gene: TRBJ2-7
D gene: .
clone size: .
CDR3 DNA: TGTGCCAGCAGCCAAGTGTACGACAGCTACTACGAGCAGTACTTC
CDR3 protein: CASSQVYDSYYEQYF

V gene: TRBV5-1
J gene: TRBJ2-7
D gene: TRBD2
clone size: .
CDR3 DNA: TGCGCCAGCAGCGGGATCCCGGGACTAACCTACGAGCAGTACTTC
CDR3 protein: CASSGIPGLTYEQYF

V gene: TRBV6-2/TRBV6-3
J gene: TRBJ1-1
D gene: .
clone size: .
CDR3 DNA: TGTGCCAGCAGTTACGGGGGGGCGACTGAAGCTTTCTTT
CDR3 protein: CASSYGGATEAFF

V gene: TRBV6-5
J gene: TRBJ1-6
D gene: TRBD1
clone size: .
CDR3 DNA: TGTGCCAGCAGTTACAGGGGGCACAATTCACCCCTCCACTTT
CDR3 protein: CASSYRGHNSPLHF

V gene: TRBV19
J gene: TRBJ1-2
D gene: TRBD1
clone size: .
CDR3 DNA: TGTGCCAGTAGTCCACAGGGGCCCCTCTATGGCTACACCTTC
CDR3 protein: CASSPQGPLYGYTF

V gene: TRBV5-1
J gene: TRBJ2-3
D gene: .
clone size: .
CDR3 DNA: TGCGCCAGCAGCTTGGGACTATCTAGCACAGATACGCAGTATTTT
CDR3 protein: CASSLGLSSTDTQYF

V gene: TRBV4-2
J gene: TRBJ1-1
D gene: .
clone size: once
CDR3 DNA: TGTGCCAGCAGCGCCTCGGGGGGCGTGAACACTGAAGCTTTCTTT
CDR3 protein: CASSASGGVNTEAFF

V gene: TRBV11-2
J gene: TRBJ1-4
D gene: .
clone size: .
CDR3 DNA: TGTGCCAGCAGCTTAGGGCGGGTTAATGAAAAACTGTTTTTT
CDR3 protein: CASSLGRVNEKLFF

V gene: TRBV4-1
J gene: TRBJ2-4
D gene: TRBD1
clone size: .
CDR3 DNA: TGCGCCAGCAGCCCGGGACAGGGGGCTTACAAAAACATTCAGTACTTC
CDR3 protein: CASSPGQGAYKNIQYF

V gene: TRBV6-2/TRBV6-3
J gene: TRBJ1-2
D gene: .
clone size: .
CDR3 DNA: TGTGCCAGCAGTAACAACAGGGTTAACACCTTC
CDR3 protein: CASSNNRVNTF

V gene: TRBV5-1
J gene: TRBJ2-3
D gene: TRBD2
clone size: once
CDR3 DNA: TGCGCCAGCAGCTTCCCTAGCGGACACCAGATACACACAGATACGCAGTATTTT
CDR3 protein: CASSFPSGHQIHTDTQYF

V gene: TRBV7-9
J gene: TRBJ1-2
D gene: TRBD1
clone size: .
CDR3 DNA: TGTGCCAGCAGCTTATGGACAGGCCCCGAGCTCTATGGCTACACCTTC
CDR3 protein: CASSLWTGPELYGYTF

V gene: TRBV20-1
J gene: TRBJ1-2
D gene: .
clone size: .
CDR3 DNA: TGCAGTGTCCAGGATGGCTACACCTTC
CDR3 protein: CSVQDGYTF